The 27 T cell receptor beta chains below come from one sample, sequenced in a study of PD-1 blockade in classical Hodgkin lymphoma. Sequencing was performed with immunoSEQ multiplex PCR; in TCRdb, only in-frame clones are kept and a portion is missing. The table records 20,000 to 25,000 clones, about 95% of them present only once. This sample's time point: newly diagnosed, previously untreated cHL patient sample. Sequencing was carried out using peripheral blood mononuclear cells (PBMCs). The source is a human donor with classical Hodgkin lymphoma.

By share, this clone ranks as hyperexpanded (1% or more). The chain recombines TRBV2 with TRBJ1-3, with 8 nucleotides matching TRBD1. After removal of 5 bases from V and 0 bases from J, the junction contained 3 bases not matched to a gene. Germline V lookup: CDR1 SNHLY, CDR2 FYNNEI. There are 15 residues in the CDR3. This CDR3 is CASSRTGNSGNTIYF. CDR3 coding DNA: TGTGCCAGCAGTCGGACAGGGAACTCTGGAAACACCATATATTTT.

This clone was seen just once. The chain combines TRBV4-1 with TRBJ2-3, with TRBD2 matching over 15 bases. The CDR3 covers 21 residues. V trimming: 6 bases; J trimming: 2 bases; junction bases outside the gene matches: 18. The germline CDR1 and CDR2 sequences are MGHRA and YSYEKL. CDR3 residues: CASSQRGGLAGGPFSTDTQYF. Written as DNA, the CDR3 is TGCGCCAGCAGTCAAAGAGGTGGACTAGCGGGGGGGCCGTTCTCCACAGATACGCAGTATTTT.

The chain combines TRBV19 with TRBJ1-5, with 8 bases matching TRBD1. With V trimmed by 7 bases and J by 2 bases, 7 bases remained unmatched. The CDR3 sequence is 15 residues long. Germline V lookup: CDR1 LNHDA, CDR2 SQIVND (reference sequence). The CDR3: CASTPGGQGNQPQHF. The CDR3 nucleotides read TGTGCCAGTACCCCGGGGGGACAGGGCAATCAGCCCCAGCATTTT.

V is TRBV29-1 and J is TRBJ1-2; weak D call: TRBD1 (5 bases). The germline V and J ends were trimmed by 7 bases and 6 bases, with 18 bases remaining between them. Germline loops: CDR1 SQVTM, CDR2 ANQGSEA. The CDR3 runs 13 residues. The CDR3 loop reads CSGGPDRYNGYTF. CDR3 nucleotide sequence: TGCAGCGGTGGCCCTGACAGATACAATGGCTACACCTTC. Looking up the rest from reference TRBV29-1 and TRBJ1-2 gives the full variable domain: SAVISQKPSRDICQRGTSLTIQCQVDSQVTMMFWYRQQPGQSLTLIATANQGSEATYESGFVIDKFPISRPNLTFSTLTVSNMSPEDSSIYLCSGGPDRYNGYTFGSGTRLTVV.

This rearrangement joins TRBV6-5 to TRBJ2-7; D is perhaps TRBD1 or TRBD2 (7 bases each). Trimming cost V 6 bases and J 3 bases, with 15 bases left between them. Germline V gene sequence: CDR1 MNHEY, CDR2 SVGAGI. CDR3 size: 14 residues. This CDR3 is CASSQGGEGYEQYF. The CDR3 coding sequence is TGTGCCAGCAGCCAGGGGGGGGAAGGCTACGAGCAGTACTTC.

The rearrangement uses TRBV6-5 and TRBJ2-2; D remains unclear. Trimming cost V 5 bases and J 7 bases, with 17 bases left between them. The CDR3 extends over 15 amino acids. Germline lookup yields CDR1 MNHEY and CDR2 SVGAGI. The CDR3 DNA reads as TGTGCCAGCAGTGCTAGGGAAGGGAAGGTCGGGGAGCTGTTTTTT. As protein: CASSAREGKVGELFF.

The chain uses TRBV12-1 and TRBJ1-1. TRBV12-1 represents a pseudogene. CDR3 length equals 17 residues. CDR3 in DNA: TGTGCCAGCAGCCTAGAGGGGGGGCGATATGACAACACTGAAGCTTTCTTT. Its translation: CASSLEGGRYDNTEAFF.

The rearrangement links TRBV10-1 to TRBJ2-1, with 9 nucleotides matching TRBD1. With V trimmed by 4 bases and J by 4 bases, 2 bases remained unmatched. The CDR3 totals 14 residues. Looked up from germline, CDR1 is WNHNN and CDR2 is SYGVQD (reference sequence). This CDR3 is CASSVGTGYNEQFF. The CDR3 nucleotides are TGCGCCAGCAGTGTCGGGACAGGGTACAATGAGCAGTTCTTC.

This chain links TRBV25-1 with TRBJ2-3, with 9 nucleotides matching TRBD2. The CDR3 is 15 amino acids. In germline, CDR1 is MGHDK, CDR2 SYGVNS. V shed 3 bases and J 1 base; nucleotides not matched to a gene: 2. The CDR3: CASSDERGGTDTQYF. The CDR3 nucleotides read TGTGCCAGCAGTGACGAGCGGGGGGGCACAGATACGCAGTATTTT.

The rearrangement joins TRBV6-6 to TRBJ1-5, with 9 bases aligning to TRBD1. The CDR3 extends over 16 amino acids. The J segment lost 2 bases and the V segment lost 7 bases, leaving 9 bases of the junction unmatched. Germline assignment: CDR1 MNHNY and CDR2 SVGAGI (reference sequence). The CDR3 here is CASNWGQGFGNQPQHF. CDR3 DNA sequence: TGTGCCAGCAACTGGGGACAGGGCTTTGGCAATCAGCCCCAGCATTTT.

DNA of the CDR3: TGTGCCAGCAGTTCCCTCGTGGCGGGGGGCGTCTCCTACGAGCAGTACTTC. It yields the protein CASSSLVAGGVSYEQYF. V usage is TRBV27 and J usage is TRBJ2-7; the match to TRBD2 covers 8 bases. V lost 4 bases and J lost 0; bases outside the gene matches: 11. The CDR3 is 17 amino acids. Germline V gene lookup returns CDR1 MNHEY and CDR2 SMNVEV (reference sequence).

The chain employs TRBV9 and TRBJ1-2; TRBD1 matches 11 bases. The CDR3 is 14 amino acids. CDR1 is SGDLS, CDR2 YYNGEE, per germline. V gave up 3 bases and J gave up 4 bases; unmatched junction bases: 2. The CDR3 reads CASSEGQGVYGYTF. The CDR3 DNA reads as TGTGCCAGCAGCGAGGGACAGGGGGTCTATGGCTACACCTTC.

This clone was seen a handful of times. This chain uses TRBV30 with TRBJ1-5; D perhaps matches TRBD1 (6 bases). The CDR3 extends over 13 amino acids. The germline CDR1 and CDR2 sequences are GTSNPN and SVGIG (reference sequence). Trimming left V 3 bases short and J 5 bases short, with 11 bases between. This CDR3 is CAWSTGADQPQHF. The CDR3 DNA reads TGTGCCTGGAGCACGGGGGCAGATCAGCCCCAGCATTTT.

The chain is built from TRBV6-5 and TRBJ2-7; 11 bases agree with TRBD1. Germline V lookup: CDR1 MNHEY, CDR2 SVGAGI. This CDR3 spans 15 amino acids. V gave up 6 bases and J gave up 3 bases; unmatched junction bases: 7. The CDR3 is CASRPRTGGSYEQYF. The CDR3 nucleotides are TGTGCCAGCAGACCACGGACAGGGGGCAGCTACGAGCAGTACTTC.

This clone was counted once. The V and J genes are TRBV25-1 and TRBJ2-5, with D perhaps matching TRBD1 (5 bases). The length of the CDR3 is 12 residues. In germline, CDR1 is MGHDK, CDR2 SYGVNS. The V gene lost 3 bases and the J gene lost 5 bases, with 7 bases spanning the gap. CDR3 DNA sequence: TGTGCCAGCAGTGACAGGGATGAGACCCAGTACTTC. This encodes CASSDRDETQYF.

This chain joins TRBV25-1 and TRBJ2-7, with D unclear. In germline, CDR1 is MGHDK, CDR2 SYGVNS. The V end lost 4 bases, the J end lost 7 bases, and 11 bases lay between the germline ends. The CDR3 is 12 amino acids. The CDR3 protein is CASSVLGWEQYF. In nucleotides, the CDR3 is TGTGCCAGCAGTGTCCTGGGGTGGGAGCAGTACTTC.

V and J are TRBV5-1 and TRBJ2-3, with D possibly being TRBD2 (6 bases). Germline-derived CDR1 and CDR2 are SGHRS and YFSETQ. The CDR3 extends over 14 amino acids. V was trimmed by 0 bases and J by 6 bases, leaving 11 bases between them. CDR3 DNA sequence: TGCGCCAGCAGCTTGGGCGGGGTTAGGGATACGCAGTATTTT. It yields the protein CASSLGGVRDTQYF.

The chain combines TRBV15 with TRBJ2-6; D gene ambiguous. Per the germline V gene, CDR1 is LNHNV and CDR2 is YYDKDF (reference sequence). V was shortened by 8 bases and J by 0 bases, with 11 bases between the two germline ends. CDR3 length: 15 amino acids. The CDR3 DNA reads as TGTGCCACCTCGCAAGGGCGCTCTGGGGCCAACGTCCTGACTTTC. It encodes CATSQGRSGANVLTF.

This clone was observed once. This chain uses TRBV10-3 with TRBJ2-7; D is possibly TRBD1 or TRBD2 (7 bases each). V lost 10 bases and J lost 2, with 15 bases in between. The CDR3 length is 13 residues. The germline V gene encodes CDR1 ENHRY and CDR2 SYGVKD. The CDR3 protein is CASSGGGTYEQYF. CDR3 DNA: TGTGCCAGCTCAGGGGGGGGGACCTACGAGCAGTACTTC.

This clone was detected only once. The gene calls are TRBV30 and TRBJ2-1; 7 bases match TRBD2. The CDR3 length is 17 residues. V shed 1 base, J shed 3 bases, and the junction held 12 bases outside the gene matches. Germline V gene sequence: CDR1 GTSNPN, CDR2 SVGIG (reference sequence). DNA for the CDR3: TGTGCCTGGAGTGATTACGGGACTATACCGAACTACAATGAGCAGTTCTTC. Amino acids: CAWSDYGTIPNYNEQFF.

The chain employs TRBV19 and TRBJ1-2; D uncertain. This CDR3 is 17 amino acids long. V was cut by 3 bases and J by 7 bases, with 24 bases left in between. Germline lookup yields CDR1 LNHDA and CDR2 SQIVND (reference sequence). CDR3 region: CASSILGSGSGLFGYTF. The CDR3 DNA reads TGTGCCAGTAGTATTCTGGGGTCCGGGAGCGGTCTTTTTGGCTACACCTTC.

Turning to this clone: The same CDR3 can be traced to other DNA sequences in this sample. This chain connects TRBV25-1 to TRBJ2-3; 14 positions match TRBD2. Germline V lookup: CDR1 MGHDK, CDR2 SYGVNS. The V and J ends lost 5 bases and 0 bases, in that order; junction bases with no gene match: 7. The CDR3 is 18 amino acids. The CDR3 loop reads CASSSTSGGASSTDTQYF. For the CDR3, the DNA is TGTGCCAGCAGTTCGACTAGCGGGGGGGCTTCTAGCACAGATACGCAGTATTTT.

This clone came up once. The chain has TRBV15 and TRBJ2-7; 9 nucleotides align to TRBD2. V was pared by 0 bases and J by 6 bases, with 9 bases of the junction left unmatched. The V gene's germline CDR1 is LNHNV and CDR2 YYDKDF (reference sequence). This CDR3 spans 16 amino acids. The CDR3: CATSRDWAGGRVEQYF. The CDR3 coding sequence is TGTGCCACCAGCAGAGATTGGGCGGGGGGGAGAGTCGAGCAGTACTTC.

V gene TRBV7-2 combines with J gene TRBJ1-2; the D is unclear. Germline CDR1 reads SGHTA; CDR2 reads FQGNSA. The germline V and J ends were trimmed by 0 bases and 1 base, with 6 bases remaining between them. The CDR3 has 14 residues. CDR3 region: CASSLAARNYGYTF. The CDR3, as DNA: TGTGCCAGCAGCTTAGCTGCACGTAACTATGGCTACACCTTC. Full variable domain (remainder filled in from reference TRBV7-2 and TRBJ1-2): GAGVSQSPSNKVTEKGKDVELRCDPISGHTALYWYRQSLGQGLEFLIYFQGNSAPDKSGLPSDRFSAERTGGSVSTLTIQRTQQEDSAVYLCASSLAARNYGYTFGSGTRLTVV.

The table lists this clone with a count of one. V gene TRBV6-1 combines with J gene TRBJ2-3; 16 bases map to TRBD2. CDR1 and CDR2 (germline): MNHNS, SASEGT. V was pared by 2 bases and J by 8 bases, with 13 bases of the junction left unmatched. The CDR3 runs to 19 residues. CDR3 DNA sequence: TGTGCCAGCAGTGAATTCTCCGGGACTAGCGGGGGGGCCAGGGGTACGCAGTATTTT. It translates to CASSEFSGTSGGARGTQYF.

The gene calls are TRBV2 and TRBJ2-2; tentative D call: TRBD1 (6 bases). The CDR3 is 15 residues long. Trimming removed 9 bases at V and 4 bases at J, with 18 bases between. Germline CDR1 reads SNHLY; CDR2 reads FYNNEI. CDR3 protein: CASSPDRPGTGELFF. The DNA for the CDR3 is TGTGCCAGTTCCCCTGACAGGCCGGGCACCGGGGAGCTGTTTTTT. The full variable domain, its missing parts supplied by reference TRBV2 and TRBJ2-2, is EPEVTQTPSHQVTQMGQEVILRCVPISNHLYFYWYRQILGQKVEFLVSFYNNEISEKSEIFDDQFSVERPDGSNFTLKIRSTKLEDSAMYFCASSPDRPGTGELFFGEGSRLTVL.

The gene calls are TRBV7-2 and TRBJ2-7; no definite D call. Germline values: CDR1 SGHTA, CDR2 FQGNSA. The CDR3 loop spans 14 amino acids. V gave up 5 bases and J gave up 3 bases, with 14 bases separating them. CDR3: CASSPPYNNYEQYF. DNA of the CDR3: TGTGCCAGCAGCCCCCCTTACAACAACTACGAGCAGTACTTC.